This entry lists 8 T cell receptor beta chains sequenced from one sample in a study of regulatory T cells in long-lasting Graves disease. Assembly of TCR beta libraries relied on iRepertoire HTBI primers together with Arm-PCR of CDR3 regions. TCRdb called the multiplex PCR reads again in MiXCR, with one record for every CDR3 protein. The sample lists 310,000 or so distinct CDR3 sequences, around a fifth occurring once. The time point is: persistent/refractory GD, antithyroid drugs over 5 years with positive TRAb. After RNA was extracted from PBMCs, the TCR library was made from it. The specimen comprised peripheral blood mononuclear cells (PBMCs), sampled when the disease was refractory, from a patient treated with antithyroid drugs. Receptors originate from a female donor with Graves disease.

The J gene is TRBJ1-6, the V gene TRBV6-9; D gene ambiguous. The CDR3 runs to 17 residues. Germline V gives CDR1 MNHGY, CDR2 SVAAGI. V was shortened by 4 bases and J by 10 bases, with 23 bases between the two germline ends. In DNA, the CDR3 is TGTGCCAGCAGTTTTTTTCTAGCGTCCATGATTGAATCACCCCTCCACTTT. It specifies CASSFFLASMIESPLHF.

This clonotype was recorded at least ten times. The chain combines TRBV2 with TRBJ1-2; D is perhaps TRBD1 (6 bases). The CDR3 consists of 12 residues. Germline CDR1 is SNHLY and CDR2 is FYNNEI. Between the trimmed V and J ends, which lost 9 bases and 7 bases, there was a span of 15 bases. This CDR3 reads CASSTGLAGYTF. CDR3 coding DNA: TGTGCCAGTAGTACAGGGTTGGCTGGCTACACCTTC.

The genes are TRBV19 and TRBJ1-5, with 9 bases fitting TRBD1. The CDR3 has 20 amino acids. CDR1 is LNHDA, CDR2 SQIVND, per germline (reference sequence). Trimming cost V 5 bases and J 2 bases; bases outside gene matches: 19. CDR3 amino acids: CASSPVGPGQGRMGNQPQHF. DNA for the CDR3: TGTGCCAGTAGTCCAGTTGGTCCGGGACAGGGACGGATGGGCAATCAGCCCCAGCATTTT.

This clonotype was found many times. This chain uses TRBV2 with TRBJ1-2; D not certain. The germline V gene has CDR1 SNHLY and CDR2 FYNNEI. The CDR3 runs 13 residues. Trimming shortened V by 11 bases and J by 2 bases, and 15 bases separated the two germline ends. The CDR3 reads CASTLRSNYGYTF. The CDR3 DNA is TGTGCCTCCACTCTCCGGTCAAACTATGGCTACACCTTC.

This clonotype was counted ten times or more. The chain has TRBV28 and TRBJ1-4; unclear D gene. V was trimmed by 3 bases and J by 10 bases, leaving 27 bases between them. The CDR3 runs to 18 residues. Germline-derived CDR1 and CDR2 are MDHEN and SYDVKM. The CDR3 sequence is CASSFSLARGSRRRKLFF. The CDR3 bases are TGTGCCAGCAGTTTTTCCTTGGCACGCGGATCTCGCAGGAGAAAACTGTTTTTT.

This clonotype was picked up many times. The CDR3 DNA reads TGTGCCAGCAGGCAGCATAATCAGCCCCAGCATTTT. Translation: CASRQHNQPQHF. This chain connects TRBV6-1 to TRBJ1-5; no definite D call. Trimming removed 6 bases from V and 4 bases from J, with 7 bases in between. From germline, CDR1 is MNHNS and CDR2 SASEGT. This CDR3 spans 12 amino acids.

In DNA, the CDR3 is TGTGCCAGCAGCCCTAGCGGGGGGATCCAAGAGACCCAGTACTTC. Protein product: CASSPSGGIQETQYF. The chain couples TRBV6-1 to TRBJ2-5, with 11 bases identical to TRBD2. CDR1 and CDR2 (germline): MNHNS, SASEGT. The length of the CDR3 is 15 residues. Trimming removed 6 bases from V and 1 base from J; junction bases left unmatched: 4.

V gene TRBV6-1 combines with J gene TRBJ2-6; no definite D call. V lost 6 bases, J lost 2 bases, and 14 bases lay in between. Germline CDR1 reads MNHNS; CDR2 reads SASEGT. The length of the CDR3 is 16 residues. CDR3 in amino acids: CASSISRVAGANVLTF. CDR3 nucleotides: TGTGCCAGCAGCATATCTCGAGTGGCTGGGGCCAACGTCCTGACTTTC.